A single sample gave rise to the 25 T cell receptor beta chains below, sequenced in a study of T cells in Graves' hyperthyroidism and ophthalmopathy. Amplification of TCR beta CDR3 regions used RNA as the template. HTBI primers were employed in a first-round RT-PCR of the TCR CDR3. Via MiXCR, TCRdb re-called the multiplex PCR reads, giving one row per CDR3 protein. The sample includes 500,000 to 650,000 distinct CDR3 sequences, 13% to 15% seen only once; the top ten take under 15%. The sequencing input was blood. These receptors were collected from a woman aged 50 to 65 with Graves' ophthalmopathy.

This clonotype was observed many times. The V gene is TRBV6-2 or TRBV6-3, the J gene TRBJ1-1; D is undetermined. From germline, CDR1 is MNHEY and CDR2 SVGEGT. The V and J ends lost 1 base and 4 bases respectively, with 7 bases between them. The CDR3 sequence is 13 residues long. The CDR3: CASSYFPGTEAFF. The CDR3 region has the DNA TGTGCCAGCAGTTACTTTCCGGGCACTGAAGCTTTCTTT.

This clonotype showed up just a few times. This chain uses TRBV24-1 with TRBJ1-5, with D hard to call. The CDR3 runs 13 residues. The germline gives CDR1 KGHDR, CDR2 SFDVKD. The V and J ends lost 7 bases and 0 bases respectively, with 6 bases between them. CDR3 sequence (DNA): TGTGCCACCAGCGATATTAGCAATCAGCCCCAGCATTTT. Translating it yields CATSDISNQPQHF.

This clonotype was picked up many times. The chain couples TRBV11-3 to TRBJ2-2, with D perhaps matching TRBD2 (7 bases). Trimming removed 3 bases from V and 5 bases from J, with 13 bases in between. The CDR3 has 15 amino acids. The germline gives CDR1 SGHNT, CDR2 YENEEA. The CDR3 coding sequence is TGTGCCAGCAGCTTTGGGGGGGCGGGTACCGGGGAGCTGTTTTTT. Translating gives CASSFGGAGTGELFF. Supplemented by reference TRBV11-3 and TRBJ2-2, the full variable domain reads EAGVVQSPRYKIIEKKQPVAFWCNPISGHNTLYWYLQNLGQGPELLIRYENEEAVDDSQLPKDRFSAERLKGVDSTLKIQPAELGDSAVYLCASSFGGAGTGELFFGEGSRLTVL.

The chain employs TRBV19 and TRBJ2-6; D not certain. V shed 6 bases and J shed 1 base, with 10 bases lying between them. This CDR3 contains 15 residues. Germline V gene sequence: CDR1 LNHDA, CDR2 SQIVND (reference sequence). Here the CDR3 reads CASSQQQSGANVLTF. The CDR3 nucleotides read TGTGCCAGTAGCCAACAGCAATCTGGGGCCAACGTCCTGACTTTC.

The chain joins TRBV25-1 to TRBJ1-3; tentative D call: TRBD1 (6 bases). Germline lookup yields CDR1 MGHDK and CDR2 SYGVNS. The CDR3 has 17 residues. Trimming removed 4 bases from V and 8 bases from J, with 24 bases in between. CDR3 protein: CASSGPFAGARSHTIYF. Here the CDR3 DNA reads TGTGCCAGCAGTGGGCCCTTTGCGGGGGCGCGATCTCACACCATATATTTT.

The genes are TRBV11-2 and TRBJ2-3; 10 bases line up with TRBD1. CDR1 and CDR2 (germline): SGHAT, FQNNGV. V was pared by 0 bases and J by 7 bases, with 7 bases of the junction left unmatched. This CDR3 spans 16 amino acids. This chain's CDR3 is CASSLDQGQGWHTQYF. DNA for the CDR3: TGTGCCAGCAGCTTAGATCAGGGACAGGGGTGGCATACGCAGTATTTT.

The sample holds a few counts of this clonotype. A read error is possible here, since a much larger clone lies one base away. The CDR3 loop is CASSREWERSYEQYF. The CDR3 nucleotides are TGTGCCAGCAGCCGAGAGTGGGAGAGAAGCTACGAGCAGTACTTC. The rearrangement links TRBV3-1 to TRBJ2-7; TRBD2 is a possible D gene (5 bases). CDR3 length equals 15 residues. In germline, CDR1 is LGHDT, CDR2 YNNKEL (reference sequence). Trimming left V 4 bases short and J 3 bases short, with 16 bases between.

The sample holds many counts of this clonotype. The rearrangement links TRBV7-2 to TRBJ2-7, with 7 positions matching TRBD2. Per the germline V gene, CDR1 is SGHTA and CDR2 is FQGNSA. CDR3 length: 14 amino acids. Trimming removed 2 bases from V and 6 bases from J; junction bases left unmatched: 7. The CDR3 region is CASSLRLAFVEQYF. In DNA, the CDR3 is TGTGCCAGCAGCTTAAGACTAGCTTTTGTCGAGCAGTACTTC.

The CDR3 protein is CASSDPAENTEAFF. The CDR3 DNA sequence: TGTGCCAGCAGTGACCCTGCCGAAAACACTGAAGCTTTCTTT. This chain joins TRBV25-1 and TRBJ1-1; no definite D call. Germline assignment: CDR1 MGHDK and CDR2 SYGVNS. With 3 bases removed from V and 2 bases from J, the gap between germline ends came to 10 bases. The CDR3 covers 14 residues.

The CDR3 bases are TGCAGTGCTGAAGGTCGGGGGGACACCATATATTTT. Its translation: CSAEGRGDTIYF. The V gene is TRBV20-1, the J gene TRBJ1-3; D perhaps matches TRBD1 (5 bases). V was pared by 5 bases and J by 8 bases, with 13 bases between. The CDR3 runs to 12 residues. Germline values: CDR1 DFQATT, CDR2 SNEGSKA (reference sequence).

This clonotype has a count of ten or more. The chain is built from TRBV6-4 and TRBJ2-7, with TRBD1 matching over 12 bases. V dropped 3 bases and J dropped 4; count of bases not matched to a gene: 4. CDR1 and CDR2 (germline): MRHNA, SNTAGT. This CDR3 region has 15 residues. CDR3 protein: CASSEGTGGRYEQYF. CDR3 bases: TGTGCCAGCAGTGAAGGGACAGGGGGCAGGTACGAGCAGTACTTC.

This clonotype occurred many times. V is TRBV28 and J is TRBJ1-1; 9 bases are shared with TRBD1. The CDR3 is 15 amino acids. V lost 6 bases to trimming and J lost 5 bases; unmatched junction nucleotides: 10. From germline, CDR1 is MDHEN and CDR2 SYDVKM. The CDR3 sequence: CASSKTGGAGTEAFF. The CDR3 nucleotides are TGTGCCAGCAGCAAGACAGGGGGTGCGGGAACTGAAGCTTTCTTT.

This clonotype was recorded many times. The gene calls are TRBV7-2 and TRBJ2-7, with no clear D. V was pared by 1 base and J by 4 bases, with 14 bases between. The germline gives CDR1 SGHTA, CDR2 FQGNSA. The CDR3 loop spans 15 amino acids. The CDR3 DNA reads TGTGCCAGCAGCTTAGGGCTGGGTCGTTTATACGAGCAGTACTTC. Amino acids: CASSLGLGRLYEQYF.

This clonotype was seen a handful of times. The rearrangement uses TRBV5-4 and TRBJ2-3; D gene ambiguous. The CDR3 runs 14 residues. Germline CDR1 is SGHNT and CDR2 is YYREEE (reference sequence). V dropped 4 bases and J dropped 0 bases, with 9 bases sitting between them. As DNA, the CDR3 is TGTGCCAGCAGCGATCCTACTAGCACAGATACGCAGTATTTT. Amino acids: CASSDPTSTDTQYF. Supplemented by reference TRBV5-4 and TRBJ2-3, the full variable domain reads ETGVTQSPTHLIKTRGQQVTLRCSSQSGHNTVSWYQQALGQGPQFIFQYYREEENGRGNFPPRFSGLQFPNYSSELNVNALELDDSALYLCASSDPTSTDTQYFGPGTRLTVL.

This clonotype has ten or more counts. This sequence joins TRBV12-3 or TRBV12-4 and TRBJ1-1; maybe TRBD1 (6 bases). Trimming took off 6 bases at V and 10 bases at J, with 15 bases between the two ends. The length of the CDR3 is 12 residues. CDR3 sequence (DNA): TGTGCCAGCAGCCCGAGGGGGGGATTAGCTTTCTTT. The encoded protein is CASSPRGGLAFF.

This clonotype was observed a handful of times. The V gene is TRBV15, the J gene TRBJ2-1; 8 bases line up with TRBD2. In germline, CDR1 is LNHNV, CDR2 YYDKDF (reference sequence). V lost 0 bases to trimming and J lost 9 bases; unmatched junction nucleotides: 10. The CDR3 length is 16 residues. CDR3 sequence (DNA): TGTGCCACCAGCAGAGATGTAAGCGGGAGTTCCTCTGAGCAGTTCTTC. Amino acid sequence: CATSRDVSGSSSEQFF.

The rearrangement joins TRBV9 to TRBJ2-2; D remains unclear. This CDR3 contains 14 residues. V shed 5 bases and J shed 1 base, with 9 bases lying between them. Germline V gene sequence: CDR1 SGDLS, CDR2 YYNGEE. CDR3 nucleotide sequence: TGTGCCAGCAGGTCGGGTGGGAACACCGGGGAGCTGTTTTTT. It is translated as CASRSGGNTGELFF.

This clonotype was detected only a few times. The chain recombines TRBV24-1 with TRBJ2-5, with D maybe TRBD1 (6 bases). The CDR3 runs 15 residues. The V end was cut by 1 base, the J end by 5 bases, with 13 bases between. CDR1 and CDR2 from the germline V gene are KGHDR and SFDVKD. The CDR3 DNA follows: TGTGCCACCAGTGATTTAGACAGGTTGGGGGAGACCCAGTACTTC. The encoded protein is CATSDLDRLGETQYF.

This clonotype came up many times. The CDR3 nucleotides read TGTGCCAGCTCACCGTCGGCTGCAGTAAACTATGGCTACACCTTC. Protein product: CASSPSAAVNYGYTF. V usage is TRBV18 and J usage is TRBJ1-2; no reliable D call. The V end lost 3 bases, the J end lost 2 bases, and 13 bases lay between the germline ends. Germline V gene sequence: CDR1 KGHSH, CDR2 LQKENI. The CDR3 consists of 15 residues.

This clonotype was found many times. This chain joins TRBV7-2 and TRBJ2-7; 10 nucleotides line up with TRBD2. Trimming took 5 bases from V and 0 from J; bases not matched to a gene: 4. Germline values: CDR1 SGHTA, CDR2 FQGNSA. The CDR3 is 15 residues long. The CDR3 DNA sequence: TGTGCCAGCAGCCTCAAGCGGGAGGGCTCCTACGAGCAGTACTTC. Its protein is CASSLKREGSYEQYF.

The chain combines TRBV11-3 with TRBJ2-1; the D gene is possibly TRBD1 (7 bases). The V end was cut by 5 bases, the J end by 2 bases, with 13 bases between. Germline values: CDR1 SGHNT, CDR2 YENEEA. The CDR3 sequence is 15 residues long. The CDR3 protein is CASSRGDSTYNEQFF. In nucleotides, the CDR3 is TGTGCCAGCAGCCGCGGGGACAGTACCTACAATGAGCAGTTCTTC.

Details on this clonotype: Just one base apart from a much larger clone, this may be a read error. CDR3 nucleotides: TGTGCCAGCTCATCGGACAAGAGCTATGGCTACACCTTC. This translates into CASSSDKSYGYTF. J is TRBJ1-2 and V is TRBV18; D is possibly TRBD1 (5 bases). V lost 5 bases to trimming and J lost 4 bases, with 11 bases between them. Germline V gene data show CDR1 as KGHSH and CDR2 as LQKENI. The CDR3 extends over 13 amino acids.

This chain connects TRBV4-1 to TRBJ2-7, with D unclear. The CDR3 loop spans 14 amino acids. The germline V gene encodes CDR1 MGHRA and CDR2 YSYEKL. V was clipped by 0 bases and J by 3 bases, with 9 bases between them. The CDR3 sequence is CASSQDLRIYEQYF. The CDR3 region has the DNA TGCGCCAGCAGCCAAGATCTTCGGATCTACGAGCAGTACTTC.

This clonotype was counted ten times or more. J is TRBJ2-3 and V is TRBV20-1; 12 bases agree with TRBD2. This CDR3 has 13 amino acids. Looked up from germline, CDR1 is DFQATT and CDR2 is SNEGSKA (reference sequence). V shed 7 bases and J 3 bases; nucleotides not matched to a gene: 2. This chain's CDR3 is CSVTSGRTDTQYF. CDR3 in DNA: TGCAGTGTCACTAGCGGGAGGACAGATACGCAGTATTTT.

The chain is built from TRBV7-9 and TRBJ1-2; D unclear. The V gene lost 5 bases and the J gene lost 8 bases, with 21 bases spanning the gap. CDR1 and CDR2 from the germline V gene are SEHNR and FQNEAQ (reference sequence). The CDR3 length is 15 residues. CDR3 sequence: CASSPEFPARMGYTF. DNA of the CDR3: TGTGCCAGCAGCCCCGAATTCCCTGCAAGAATGGGCTACACCTTC.